The source of this TCR beta chain is a study of Tregs in tolerant kidney transplant recipients. Points from the study as a whole: Activated donor B cell expansion appeared to reveal the most relevant donor-specific TCRbeta repertoire. In tolerant patients, donor-specific Tregs outgrew total Tregs, suggesting antigen-driven expansion.

The CDR3 is 13 residues long. Germline V CDR1 and CDR2: LGHNA, YNFKEQ. The method was immunoSEQ multiplex PCR; TCRdb's version includes in-frame clones alone and lacks a portion of them. The data show 2,500 to 3,500 clones, and the top ten clones hold 7.9%. A remark on this clone: Its target is not known. One end of the junction fails to match germline, which may point to a read error. The read ends 3 residues early relative to the CDR3; the germline J gene fills the gap.

After 5 to 7 days with irradiated graft donor PBMCs, CFSE-labeled recipient PBMCs were FACS-sorted. The rearrangement links TRBV4-2 to TRBJ2-7; D is uncertain. The clonotype originates from a human patient who received a combined kidney and bone marrow transplant. Sequencing was performed on CD8+ T cells from blood cultured with allogeneic cells, taken before the transplant. CDR3 sequence: CASSQGLSYEQYF. The part of the CDR3 DNA that was read is TGCGCCAGCAGCCAAGGGCTCTCCTACGAG.